These 25 T cell receptor beta chains came from one sample sequenced in a study of blood T cell repertoires in COVID-19. Clones were sequenced by immunoSEQ multiplex PCR, and TCRdb holds only the in-frame ones, with some missing. The sample holds 200,000 to 300,000 clones, 80% to 95% seen once. Sequenced material: peripheral blood. These receptors were collected from a man aged 30 to 45 with COVID-19, enrolled during active disease.

The chain carries TRBV5-6 and TRBJ1-2, with D possibly matching TRBD1 (5 bases). V was shortened by 1 base and J by 5 bases, with 12 bases between the two germline ends. In germline, CDR1 is SGHDT, CDR2 YYEEEE. The CDR3 length is 14 residues. The CDR3 bases are TGTGCCAGCAGCTTGATTAAGCAGGGTTATGGCTACACCTTC. This translates into CASSLIKQGYGYTF.

The chain combines TRBV9 with TRBJ1-3, with D tentatively TRBD1 (6 bases). The CDR3 loop spans 13 amino acids. Germline assignment: CDR1 SGDLS and CDR2 YYNGEE. The germline V and J ends were trimmed by 3 bases and 3 bases, with 7 bases remaining between them. The CDR3 reads CASSGTDGNTIYF. The CDR3 DNA follows: TGTGCCAGCAGCGGGACAGATGGAAACACCATATATTTT. Supplemented by reference TRBV9 and TRBJ1-3, the full variable domain reads DSGVTQTPKHLITATGQRVTLRCSPRSGDLSVYWYQQSLDQGLQFLIQYYNGEERAKGNILERFSAQQFPDLHSELNLSSLELGDSALYFCASSGTDGNTIYFGEGSWLTVV.

The genes are TRBV3-1 (or the pseudogene TRBV3-2) and TRBJ2-5, with TRBD2 matching over 12 bases. This CDR3 region has 17 residues. Germline V gene sequence: CDR1 LGHDT, CDR2 YNNKEL (reference sequence). J was trimmed by 1 base and V by 3 bases; bases with no gene match: 6. CDR3 nucleotides: TGTGCCAGCAGCCACTCTAGCGGGGGGGGAATCCAAGAGACCCAGTACTTC. Translated: CASSHSSGGGIQETQYF.

In DNA, the CDR3 is TGTGCCAGCGGGGGCAGCTCCTATGGCTACACCTTC. Its protein product is CASGGSSYGYTF. The chain carries TRBV7-9 and TRBJ1-2; TRBD1 might be the D (6 bases). Germline assignment: CDR1 SEHNR and CDR2 FQNEAQ (reference sequence). The length of the CDR3 is 12 residues. Trimming took 8 bases from V and 4 from J, leaving 11 bases between them.

The chain uses TRBV10-3 and TRBJ1-3, with 7 bases that match TRBD1. This CDR3 spans 14 amino acids. Germline V gene data show CDR1 as ENHRY and CDR2 as SYGVKD. Trimming took 11 bases from V and 3 from J; bases not matched to a gene: 10. CDR3 in amino acids: CAAREGAGGNTIYF. The DNA for the CDR3 is TGTGCCGCCCGGGAGGGGGCTGGTGGAAACACCATATATTTT.

The chain has TRBV19 and TRBJ2-1; 9 nucleotides align to TRBD2. Per the germline V gene, CDR1 is LNHDA and CDR2 is SQIVND (reference sequence). The CDR3 contains 15 residues. V lost 9 bases, J lost 6 bases, and 12 bases stayed unmatched. The CDR3 is CASNWGGGAGNEQFF. In DNA form, the CDR3 reads TGTGCCAGCAACTGGGGCGGGGGGGCCGGCAATGAGCAGTTCTTC.

The chain recombines TRBV27 with TRBJ2-5; a weak D match, TRBD1 (5 bases). The V gene lost 5 bases and the J gene lost 0 bases, with 10 bases spanning the gap. Germline CDR1 reads MNHEY; CDR2 reads SMNVEV (reference sequence). CDR3 length equals 14 residues. In nucleotides, the CDR3 is TGTGCCAGCAGTCCCAGGACATACCAAGAGACCCAGTACTTC. Its protein product is CASSPRTYQETQYF.

This chain links TRBV21-1 with TRBJ2-1; the D segment call TRBD2 is taken from the table without a DNA check. TRBV21-1 is classified as a pseudogene. The CDR3 covers 18 residues. Here the CDR3 DNA reads TGTGCCAGCAGCAAAGGTAGGACTAGCGGGGGTACATACAATGAGCAGTTCTTC. Protein product: CASSKGRTSGGTYNEQFF.

About this clone: This sample also contains other DNA sequences that code for the same CDR3. The J gene is TRBJ1-1, the V gene TRBV30; no definite D call. The CDR3 is made up of 13 amino acids. Looked up from germline, CDR1 is GTSNPN and CDR2 is SVGIG (reference sequence). Trimming shortened V by 2 bases and J by 2 bases, and 9 bases separated the two germline ends. CDR3 amino acids: CAWSTSGNTEAFF. CDR3 DNA sequence: TGTGCCTGGAGTACTTCGGGAAACACTGAAGCTTTCTTT.

This chain uses TRBV4-2 with TRBJ1-1; 9 bases are shared with TRBD1. The V gene end was trimmed by 2 bases and the J gene end by 1 base; junction bases not matched to a gene: 2. The length of the CDR3 is 15 residues. CDR1 and CDR2 (germline): LGHNA, YNFKEQ. CDR3 bases: TGTGCCAGCAGCCAACAACAGGGGGCGAACACTGAAGCTTTCTTT. This translates into CASSQQQGANTEAFF.

The J gene is TRBJ2-2, the V gene TRBV2, with a tentative D call TRBD1 (6 bases). V shed 7 bases and J shed 6 bases, with 18 bases lying between them. The CDR3 covers 15 residues. Per the germline V gene, CDR1 is SNHLY and CDR2 is FYNNEI. CDR3 amino acids: CASNKDSAGAGELFF. CDR3 bases: TGTGCCAGCAATAAAGACAGCGCAGGGGCCGGGGAGCTGTTTTTT.

V and J are TRBV18 and TRBJ2-3; TRBD1 agrees at 9 bases. Trimming at V came to 1 base and at J to 3 bases, leaving 2 bases not matched to a gene. Germline V gives CDR1 KGHSH, CDR2 LQKENI. CDR3 size: 15 residues. In DNA, the CDR3 is TGTGCCAGCTCACCACGGACAGGGGTAACAGATACGCAGTATTTT. The encoded protein is CASSPRTGVTDTQYF. Looking up the rest from reference TRBV18 and TRBJ2-3 gives the full variable domain: NAGVMQNPRHLVRRRGQEARLRCSPMKGHSHVYWYRQLPEEGLKFMVYLQKENIIDESGMPKERFSAEFPKEGPSILRIQQVVRGDSAAYFCASSPRTGVTDTQYFGPGTRLTVL.

The chain combines TRBV9 with TRBJ1-1; TRBD1 agrees at 10 bases. This CDR3 spans 16 amino acids. Germline V lookup: CDR1 SGDLS, CDR2 YYNGEE. The V gene end was trimmed by 4 bases and the J gene end by 2 bases; junction bases not matched to a gene: 8. CDR3 nucleotides: TGTGCCAGCAGCCCAGAGACAGGGGGCTTAAACACTGAAGCTTTCTTT. It specifies CASSPETGGLNTEAFF.

The genes are TRBV7-9 and TRBJ1-3; 7 nucleotides line up with TRBD1. This CDR3 is built from 16 residues. Germline CDR1 reads SEHNR; CDR2 reads FQNEAQ (reference sequence). The trim removed 6 bases at V and 0 bases at J, leaving 8 bases unmatched. CDR3 coding DNA: TGTGCCAGCAGGGGGGGACAGTTCGACTCTGGAAACACCATATATTTT. Its protein product is CASRGGQFDSGNTIYF.

This chain joins TRBV6-2 or TRBV6-3 and TRBJ2-1; TRBD2 matches 11 bases. CDR3 length: 17 amino acids. The V gene end was trimmed by 6 bases and the J gene end by 4 bases; junction bases not matched to a gene: 11. Germline assignment: CDR1 MNHEY and CDR2 SVGEGT. The CDR3 region has the DNA TGTGCCAGCAGCCGCCCTACTAGCGGGGGACGATACAATGAGCAGTTCTTC. Translating gives CASSRPTSGGRYNEQFF.

The chain is built from TRBV4-2 and TRBJ1-3, with D possibly matching TRBD1 (6 bases). This CDR3 is built from 15 residues. The V gene lost 2 bases and the J gene lost 4 bases, with 12 bases spanning the gap. CDR1 and CDR2 from the germline V gene are LGHNA and YNFKEQ. CDR3 sequence reads: CASSQRQGYGNTIYF. The CDR3 DNA follows: TGTGCCAGCAGCCAACGTCAGGGGTACGGAAACACCATATATTTT.

The chain carries TRBV7-2 and TRBJ1-2; D call uncertain. The CDR3 consists of 14 residues. CDR1 SGHTA and CDR2 FQGNSA come from the germline V gene. V lost 2 bases to trimming and J lost 3 bases, with 10 bases between them. In DNA form, the CDR3 reads TGTGCCAGCAGCTTATCTCCTACGGACTATGGCTACACCTTC. Translating it yields CASSLSPTDYGYTF.

This chain joins TRBV5-4 and TRBJ1-2; TRBD1 aligns across 7 bases. This CDR3 comprises 15 residues. The V gene end was trimmed by 4 bases and the J gene end by 8 bases; junction bases not matched to a gene: 14. Germline values: CDR1 SGHNT, CDR2 YYREEE (reference sequence). The CDR3 DNA follows: TGTGCCAGCAGCCTTGGACAGGCTGGTGTTTACGGCTACACCTTC. This codes for CASSLGQAGVYGYTF.

This chain joins TRBV9 and TRBJ1-2, with a possible D match to TRBD1 (6 bases). Per the germline V gene, CDR1 is SGDLS and CDR2 is YYNGEE. There are 14 residues in the CDR3. The V gene lost 4 bases and the J gene lost 4 bases, with 14 bases spanning the gap. The CDR3 is CASSTLTGFYGYTF. DNA of the CDR3: TGTGCCAGCAGCACACTGACAGGTTTCTATGGCTACACCTTC.

Concerning this clone: Other DNA sequences in the same sample also yield this CDR3. The rearrangement links TRBV12-3 or TRBV12-4 to TRBJ1-1, with D unclear. V was cut by 3 bases and J by 2 bases, with 7 bases left in between. The CDR3 spans 13 residues. The CDR3 region is CASSFGGNTEAFF. The CDR3 region has the DNA TGTGCCAGCAGTTTTGGTGGCAACACTGAAGCTTTCTTT.

The sample holds one count of this clone. The chain joins TRBV29-1 to TRBJ1-2; D is uncertain. This CDR3 comprises 13 residues. With 3 bases removed from V and 3 bases from J, the gap between germline ends came to 11 bases. Germline CDR1 reads SQVTM; CDR2 reads ANQGSEA. The CDR3 protein is CSVEAAGDYGYTF. For the CDR3, the DNA is TGCAGCGTTGAGGCCGCCGGGGACTATGGCTACACCTTC.

The chain carries TRBV7-6 and TRBJ2-5; TRBD2 matches at 8 bases. Germline values: CDR1 SGHVS, CDR2 FNYEAQ. The CDR3 covers 16 residues. Trimming at V came to 5 bases and at J to 5 bases, leaving 13 bases not matched to a gene. The CDR3 DNA follows: TGTGCCAGCAGCAAATACTCCGGGACTAGTGGCGAGACCCAGTACTTC. Protein product: CASSKYSGTSGETQYF.

The rearrangement uses TRBV3-1 (or the pseudogene TRBV3-2) and TRBJ1-1; D gene uncertain. Germline assignment: CDR1 LGHDT and CDR2 YNNKEL (reference sequence). The CDR3 has 12 residues. V was pared by 2 bases and J by 11 bases, with 12 bases between. CDR3 sequence: CASSQSATEAFF. The CDR3 DNA follows: TGTGCCAGCAGCCAATCGGCAACGGAGGCTTTCTTT.

This clone was detected once. V and J are TRBV19 and TRBJ1-1; the D is unclear. The CDR3 consists of 11 residues. In germline, CDR1 is LNHDA, CDR2 SQIVND (reference sequence). V was trimmed by 7 bases and J by 8 bases, leaving 11 bases between them. This CDR3 reads CASTGEREAFF. The CDR3 region has the DNA TGTGCCAGTACCGGTGAGCGAGAAGCTTTCTTT.

The chain combines TRBV27 with TRBJ2-1, with TRBD2 identical over 9 bases. Germline CDR1 and CDR2: MNHEY and SMNVEV (reference sequence). Trimming at V came to 5 bases and at J to 2 bases, leaving 10 bases not matched to a gene. CDR3 length: 17 amino acids. The CDR3 DNA follows: TGTGCCAGCAGTCCACGGGTAGCGGGGGCCGCCTACAATGAGCAGTTCTTC. It is translated as CASSPRVAGAAYNEQFF.